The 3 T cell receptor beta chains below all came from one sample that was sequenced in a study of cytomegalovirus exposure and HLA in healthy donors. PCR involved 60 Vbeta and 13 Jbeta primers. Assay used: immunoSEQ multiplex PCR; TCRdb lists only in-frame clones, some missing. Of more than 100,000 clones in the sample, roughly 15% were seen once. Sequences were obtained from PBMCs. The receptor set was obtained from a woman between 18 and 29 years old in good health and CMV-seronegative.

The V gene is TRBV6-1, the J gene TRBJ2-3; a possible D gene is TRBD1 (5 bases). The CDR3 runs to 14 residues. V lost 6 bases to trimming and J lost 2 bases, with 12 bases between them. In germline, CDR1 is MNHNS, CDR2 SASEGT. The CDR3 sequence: CASRVQGATDTQYF. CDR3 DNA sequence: TGTGCCAGCAGGGTACAAGGGGCCACAGATACGCAGTATTTT.

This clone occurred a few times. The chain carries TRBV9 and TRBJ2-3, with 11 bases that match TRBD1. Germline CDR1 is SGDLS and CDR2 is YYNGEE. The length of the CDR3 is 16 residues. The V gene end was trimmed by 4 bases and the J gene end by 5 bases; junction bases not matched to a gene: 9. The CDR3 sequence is CASSTRTGGAGDTQYF. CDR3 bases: TGTGCCAGCAGCACTAGGACAGGGGGCGCCGGAGATACGCAGTATTTT.

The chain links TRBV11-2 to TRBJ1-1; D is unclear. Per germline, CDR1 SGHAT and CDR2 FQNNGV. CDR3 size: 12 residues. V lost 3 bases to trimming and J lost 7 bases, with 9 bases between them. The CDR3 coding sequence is TGTGCCAGCAGCTTTGGAGAGTTTGAAGCTTTCTTT. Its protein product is CASSFGEFEAFF.